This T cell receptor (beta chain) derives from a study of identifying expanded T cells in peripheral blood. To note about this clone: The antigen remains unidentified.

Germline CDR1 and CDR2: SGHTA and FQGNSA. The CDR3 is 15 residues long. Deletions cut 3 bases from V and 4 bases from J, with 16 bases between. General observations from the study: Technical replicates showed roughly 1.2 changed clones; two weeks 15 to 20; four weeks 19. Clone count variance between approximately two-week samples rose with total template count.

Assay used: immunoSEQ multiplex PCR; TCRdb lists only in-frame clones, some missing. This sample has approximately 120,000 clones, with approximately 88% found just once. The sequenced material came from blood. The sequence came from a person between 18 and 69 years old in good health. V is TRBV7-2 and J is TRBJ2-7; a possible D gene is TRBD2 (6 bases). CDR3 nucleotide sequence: TGTGCCAGCAGCTTTAGCGGAGCCCAGCAATACGAGCAGTACTTC. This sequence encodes CASSFSGAQQYEQYF.